The 18 T cell receptor beta chains reported below all come from one sample, sequenced in a study of cytomegalovirus exposure and HLA in healthy donors. Primers included in the PCR were 60 Vbeta and 13 Jbeta primers. Profiled with immunoSEQ multiplex PCR; TCRdb holds only in-frame clones, not every one. The sample lists some 240,000 clones, 60% to 80% occurring once. Sequenced sample: PBMCs. Receptor source: a male donor in good health and CMV-seronegative.

In this sample, this clone turned up a few times. This rearrangement joins TRBV13 to TRBJ1-4; the D is unclear. The CDR3 has 15 residues. Trimming removed 4 bases at V and 3 bases at J, with 12 bases between. The germline CDR1 and CDR2 sequences are PRHDT and FYEKMQ (reference sequence). The CDR3 DNA is TGTGCCAGCAGCTCAGTCAGACAAGCTAATGAAAAACTGTTTTTT. Residues: CASSSVRQANEKLFF.

In DNA form, the CDR3 reads TGTGCCAGCAGCTTATACACAGGGGGAGCGGAGACCCAGTACTTC. Translated, it gives CASSLYTGGAETQYF. The chain is built from TRBV7-6 and TRBJ2-5, with 8 bases that match TRBD1. CDR3 length: 15 amino acids. Unmatched junction bases numbered 7, after V lost 2 bases and J lost 5 bases. Germline V CDR1 and CDR2: SGHVS, FNYEAQ.

This clone appeared a few times. The V gene is TRBV4-1, the J gene TRBJ2-1; 7 nucleotides match TRBD2. The CDR3 totals 16 residues. The junction had 7 bases not matched to a gene; V was cut back by 0 bases and J by 5 bases. Germline-derived CDR1 and CDR2 are MGHRA and YSYEKL. CDR3 coding DNA: TGCGCCAGCAGCCAAGAATTTGGGACTAACCACAATGAGCAGTTCTTC. Amino acids: CASSQEFGTNHNEQFF.

The CDR3: CASSLLGTGAETQYF. The CDR3 DNA is TGTGCCAGCAGTTTATTGGGGACAGGGGCAGAGACCCAGTACTTC. The chain combines TRBV28 with TRBJ2-5; 10 bases agree with TRBD1. The CDR3 is made up of 15 amino acids. The junction had 3 bases not matched to a gene; V was cut back by 1 base and J by 4 bases. Germline V gives CDR1 MDHEN, CDR2 SYDVKM.

This rearrangement joins TRBV6-1 to TRBJ2-1; 8 bases map to TRBD2. Germline lookup yields CDR1 MNHNS and CDR2 SASEGT. The CDR3 runs to 14 residues. After removal of 2 bases from V and 9 bases from J, the junction contained 6 bases not matched to a gene. The CDR3 DNA is TGTGCCAGCAGTGAACAGCGGGAGAGGGGTGAGCAGTTCTTC. The encoded protein is CASSEQRERGEQFF.

This chain uses TRBV2 with TRBJ2-3; 7 bases fit TRBD2. The germline V gene has CDR1 SNHLY and CDR2 FYNNEI. The junction had 6 bases not matched to a gene; V was cut back by 10 bases and J by 2 bases. This CDR3 is built from 13 residues. CDR3 DNA: TGTGCCACCCCGGGGAGGGTCACAGATACGCAGTATTTT. It yields the protein CATPGRVTDTQYF. Combining the CDR3 with reference TRBV2 and TRBJ2-3 gives the whole variable domain EPEVTQTPSHQVTQMGQEVILRCVPISNHLYFYWYRQILGQKVEFLVSFYNNEISEKSEIFDDQFSVERPDGSNFTLKIRSTKLEDSAMYFCATPGRVTDTQYFGPGTRLTVL.

This clone was observed a handful of times. The genes are TRBV14 and TRBJ2-7, with 14 bases identical to TRBD2. V was clipped by 4 bases and J by 3 bases; unmatched bases: 2. Germline V gene sequence: CDR1 SGHDN, CDR2 FVKESK. This CDR3 has 15 residues. The CDR3 is CASSPGLAGGYEQYF. The CDR3 nucleotides are TGTGCCAGCAGCCCCGGACTAGCGGGAGGCTACGAGCAGTACTTC.

Written as DNA, the CDR3 is TGTGCCAGCAGTTACAGCCAGGGGGCGCAGGGCTATGGCTACACCTTC. This sequence encodes CASSYSQGAQGYGYTF. The gene calls are TRBV6-5 and TRBJ1-2; 8 bases line up with TRBD1. The J segment lost 4 bases and the V segment lost 2 bases, leaving 9 bases of the junction unmatched. From germline, CDR1 is MNHEY and CDR2 SVGAGI. The CDR3 spans 16 residues.

This clone was seen only once. The chain employs TRBV5-6 and TRBJ2-1; D perhaps matches TRBD2 (7 bases). The V end lost 5 bases, the J end lost 7 bases, and 19 bases lay between the germline ends. Germline V CDR1 and CDR2: SGHDT, YYEEEE. The CDR3 runs 15 residues. CDR3 nucleotides: TGTGCCAGCAGTTTCCGGGGGGCAGGAGGAAATGAGCAGTTCTTC. As protein: CASSFRGAGGNEQFF.

A single count supports this clone. CDR3 sequence reads: CASSLSIREGYEQYF. CDR3 coding DNA: TGTGCCAGCAGCTTATCAATCCGGGAGGGATACGAGCAGTACTTC. The chain links TRBV7-2 to TRBJ2-7; 8 bases match TRBD2. Germline V gives CDR1 SGHTA, CDR2 FQGNSA. The CDR3 spans 15 residues. J gave up 4 bases and V 2 bases, and 7 bases lay outside the gene matches.

This clone was seen a single time. The chain is built from TRBV6-4 and TRBJ2-2; D perhaps matches TRBD1 (6 bases). Germline CDR1 and CDR2: MRHNA and SNTAGT. Trimming left V 6 bases short and J 6 bases short, with 14 bases between. The CDR3 extends over 14 amino acids. As DNA, the CDR3 is TGTGCCAGCAGAGACCAGGGGTCGTCCGGGGAGCTGTTTTTT. This encodes CASRDQGSSGELFF.

The sample holds a few counts of this clone. This chain joins TRBV6-1 and TRBJ2-7, with a tentative D call TRBD2 (6 bases). Trimming took 6 bases from V and 1 from J, leaving 7 bases between them. Germline assignment: CDR1 MNHNS and CDR2 SASEGT. The CDR3 totals 12 residues. CDR3 region: CASREGSYEQYF. The CDR3 coding sequence is TGTGCCAGCAGGGAGGGGTCCTACGAGCAGTACTTC.

This clone was picked up one time. Its ends do not fully match the called genes, so a read error is possible. The chain employs TRBV7-9 and TRBJ2-7; tentatively, D is TRBD2 (7 bases). Germline loops: CDR1 SEHNR, CDR2 FQNEAQ (reference sequence). The length of the CDR3 is 16 residues. CDR3 amino acids: CSSSLASGGRSHEQYF. CDR3 bases: TGTTCCAGCAGCTTAGCGTCCGGGGGGCGATCCCACGAGCAGTACTTC.

The chain recombines TRBV10-3 with TRBJ2-1, with D possibly matching TRBD2 (6 bases). Deletions cut 3 bases from V and 5 bases from J, with 11 bases between. The length of the CDR3 is 14 residues. Germline assignment: CDR1 ENHRY and CDR2 SYGVKD. The DNA for the CDR3 is TGTGCCATCAGTGACGCGGGACTCCACAATGAGCAGTTCTTC. Its protein is CAISDAGLHNEQFF.

The CDR3 DNA sequence: TGTGCCAGCAGCGACGGGACAGATAGCTACACCTTC. Its protein product is CASSDGTDSYTF. This chain links TRBV9 with TRBJ1-2; 7 nucleotides agree with TRBD1. The CDR3 runs 12 residues. Germline V gene sequence: CDR1 SGDLS, CDR2 YYNGEE. V was pared by 3 bases and J by 9 bases, with 5 bases of the junction left unmatched. The entire variable domain, with the rest obtained from reference TRBV9 and TRBJ1-2, is as follows: DSGVTQTPKHLITATGQRVTLRCSPRSGDLSVYWYQQSLDQGLQFLIQYYNGEERAKGNILERFSAQQFPDLHSELNLSSLELGDSALYFCASSDGTDSYTFGSGTRLTVV.

Notes on this clone: Relative to the germline gene, one junction end is altered; a read error may explain this. The rearrangement joins TRBV5-1 to TRBJ2-5; TRBD1 matches 8 bases. The J call may be incorrect, as the DNA end agrees better with TRBJ2-7. This CDR3 region has 16 residues. Germline V lookup: CDR1 SGHRS, CDR2 YFSETQ. CDR3 region: CASSLLVGQGSDEQYF. For the CDR3, the DNA is TGCGCCAGCAGCTTGTTGGTTGGACAGGGCTCCGACGAGCAGTACTTC.

The J gene is TRBJ1-2, the V gene TRBV6-1; weak D call: TRBD1 (6 bases). V dropped 5 bases and J dropped 7 bases, with 8 bases sitting between them. Germline-derived CDR1 and CDR2 are MNHNS and SASEGT. The CDR3 contains 11 residues. CDR3 DNA: TGTGCCAGCAGTCTCAGGGGTGGCTACACCTTC. It yields the protein CASSLRGGYTF.

The gene calls are TRBV6-1 and TRBJ2-1; TRBD2 matches 7 bases. V trimming: 2 bases; J trimming: 3 bases; junction bases outside the gene matches: 7. The CDR3 is made up of 16 amino acids. The germline CDR1 and CDR2 sequences are MNHNS and SASEGT. The CDR3 region has the DNA TGTGCCAGCAGTGAACTGGGGGGGGGAATCTACAATGAGCAGTTCTTC. This gives the protein CASSELGGGIYNEQFF.